Listed below are T cell receptor beta chains from one sample, sequenced in a study of T cells in Graves' hyperthyroidism and ophthalmopathy. TCRdb independently ran MiXCR on the multiplex PCR reads; one entry per CDR3 protein. This table holds 360,000 or so distinct CDR3 sequences, about 18% found once. The sequencing input was blood. These receptors all come from a woman in her late teens or twenties with Graves' hyperthyroidism. Both conserved end residues are part of each CDR3. Fields, in order: D gene, J gene, CDR3 length, V gene, clone size, CDR3 protein, CDR3 DNA. A D gene is named only where the DNA matches it firmly. Clone size appears in some rows only: once, few, many, or a class for an expanded clone.

d_call: .
j_call: TRBJ2-5
cdr3_length: 12
v_call: TRBV29-1
clone_size: many
cdr3_aa: CSVEGGRETQYF
cdr3_nt: TGCAGCGTTGAAGGAGGGAGGGAGACCCAGTACTTC

d_call: .
j_call: TRBJ2-7
cdr3_length: 15
v_call: TRBV6-5
clone_size: many
cdr3_aa: CASSLRDTPEDEQYF
cdr3_nt: TGTGCCAGCAGTCTCCGGGACACCCCTGAGGACGAGCAGTACTTC

d_call: TRBD1
j_call: TRBJ1-1
cdr3_length: 15
v_call: TRBV7-3
clone_size: many
cdr3_aa: CASSLLRQGSTEAFF
cdr3_nt: TGTGCCAGCAGCTTACTGAGACAGGGGAGTACTGAAGCTTTCTTT

d_call: .
j_call: TRBJ1-1
cdr3_length: 13
v_call: TRBV24-1
clone_size: many
cdr3_aa: CATSDGGYTEAFF
cdr3_nt: TGTGCCACCAGTGATGGGGGTTACACTGAAGCTTTCTTT

d_call: .
j_call: TRBJ1-2
cdr3_length: 14
v_call: TRBV6-2/TRBV6-3
clone_size: many
cdr3_aa: CASRTGVHDYGYTF
cdr3_nt: TGTGCCAGCAGGACCGGGGTCCACGACTATGGCTACACCTTC

d_call: TRBD2
j_call: TRBJ2-5
cdr3_length: 14
v_call: TRBV20-1
clone_size: .
cdr3_aa: CSAGPASGGETQYF
cdr3_nt: TGCAGTGCTGGGCCAGCTAGCGGGGGTGAGACCCAGTACTTC

d_call: TRBD2
j_call: TRBJ2-7
cdr3_length: 15
v_call: TRBV20-1
clone_size: many
cdr3_aa: CSASGTSGGRGVEEF
cdr3_nt: TGCAGTGCTAGCGGGACTAGCGGGGGAAGGGGCGTCGAGGAGTTC

d_call: TRBD1
j_call: TRBJ2-7
cdr3_length: 15
v_call: TRBV5-6
clone_size: many
cdr3_aa: CASSLLGQATYEQYF
cdr3_nt: TGTGCCAGCAGCCTCCTTGGACAGGCAACCTACGAGCAGTACTTC

d_call: TRBD1
j_call: TRBJ1-6
cdr3_length: 16
v_call: TRBV24-1
clone_size: .
cdr3_aa: CATSDSGQGDSSPLHF
cdr3_nt: TGTGCCACCAGTGACTCGGGACAGGGCGATTCTTCACCCCTCCACTTT

d_call: TRBD1
j_call: TRBJ2-7
cdr3_length: 14
v_call: TRBV6-1
clone_size: many
cdr3_aa: CASSDWTGDYEQYF
cdr3_nt: TGTGCCAGCAGTGATTGGACAGGGGACTACGAGCAGTACTTC

d_call: .
j_call: TRBJ2-5
cdr3_length: 15
v_call: TRBV15
clone_size: many
cdr3_aa: CATSRTPGLLETQYF
cdr3_nt: TGTGCCACCAGCAGGACCCCCGGGCTGCTCGAGACCCAGTACTTC

d_call: TRBD1
j_call: TRBJ1-2
cdr3_length: 14
v_call: TRBV28
clone_size: .
cdr3_aa: CASRYRDRNYGYTF
cdr3_nt: TGTGCCAGCAGGTATCGGGACAGGAACTATGGCTACACCTTC

d_call: .
j_call: TRBJ2-5
cdr3_length: 14
v_call: TRBV6-2/TRBV6-3
clone_size: .
cdr3_aa: CASSFMGLQETQYF
cdr3_nt: TGTGCCAGCAGTTTCATGGGGCTCCAAGAGACCCAGTACTTC

d_call: .
j_call: TRBJ2-3
cdr3_length: 13
v_call: TRBV7-2
clone_size: few
cdr3_aa: CASNPGGLHTQYF
cdr3_nt: TGTGCCAGCAACCCGGGGGGCCTCCATACGCAGTATTTT

d_call: TRBD2
j_call: TRBJ2-5
cdr3_length: 16
v_call: TRBV7-2
clone_size: many
cdr3_aa: CASSFRLAGGIRAQYF
cdr3_nt: TGTGCCAGCAGCTTTAGACTAGCGGGGGGGATCCGGGCCCAGTACTTC

d_call: TRBD2
j_call: TRBJ2-7
cdr3_length: 15
v_call: TRBV12-3/TRBV12-4
clone_size: .
cdr3_aa: CASSGLTSGVDEQYF
cdr3_nt: TGTGCCAGCAGTGGGCTGACTAGCGGGGTCGACGAGCAGTACTTC

d_call: .
j_call: TRBJ2-2
cdr3_length: 15
v_call: TRBV12-3/TRBV12-4
clone_size: many
cdr3_aa: CASSSRGAGAGELFF
cdr3_nt: TGTGCCAGCAGTTCCAGGGGGGCAGGGGCCGGGGAGCTGTTTTTT

d_call: .
j_call: TRBJ1-2
cdr3_length: 11
v_call: TRBV29-1
clone_size: many
cdr3_aa: CSVVGFHGYTF
cdr3_nt: TGCAGCGTTGTAGGGTTCCACGGCTACACCTTC

d_call: .
j_call: TRBJ2-7
cdr3_length: 18
v_call: TRBV28
clone_size: many
cdr3_aa: CASTLTQEARPSSYEQYF
cdr3_nt: TGTGCCAGCACCCTGACACAAGAAGCTCGTCCTAGCTCCTACGAGCAGTACTTC

d_call: .
j_call: TRBJ1-5
cdr3_length: 15
v_call: TRBV28
clone_size: many
cdr3_aa: CASSFKGSGNQPQHF
cdr3_nt: TGTGCCAGCAGTTTTAAGGGAAGTGGCAATCAGCCCCAGCATTTT

d_call: .
j_call: TRBJ1-1
cdr3_length: 14
v_call: TRBV5-5
clone_size: many
cdr3_aa: CASSKGRMRTEAFF
cdr3_nt: TGTGCCAGCAGCAAGGGACGGATGAGGACTGAAGCTTTCTTT

d_call: .
j_call: TRBJ1-2
cdr3_length: 14
v_call: TRBV19
clone_size: many
cdr3_aa: CASKIQGPGYGYTF
cdr3_nt: TGTGCCAGCAAAATTCAGGGTCCTGGGTATGGCTACACCTTC

d_call: .
j_call: TRBJ1-1
cdr3_length: 15
v_call: TRBV30
clone_size: many
cdr3_aa: CAWSTSHLLNTEAFF
cdr3_nt: TGTGCCTGGAGTACGAGCCATCTCCTAAACACTGAAGCTTTCTTT

d_call: TRBD2
j_call: TRBJ2-4
cdr3_length: 17
v_call: TRBV7-2
clone_size: .
cdr3_aa: CASSQPTGRGVRNIQYF
cdr3_nt: TGTGCCAGCAGCCAACCAACGGGACGGGGGGTGAGAAACATTCAGTACTTC

d_call: .
j_call: TRBJ1-2
cdr3_length: 15
v_call: TRBV5-6
clone_size: many
cdr3_aa: CASSPLGGLGYGYTF
cdr3_nt: TGTGCCAGCAGCCCCCTCGGCGGTCTGGGGTATGGCTACACCTTC

d_call: .
j_call: TRBJ1-1
cdr3_length: 13
v_call: TRBV12-3/TRBV12-4
clone_size: many
cdr3_aa: CASSQPGGTEAFF
cdr3_nt: TGTGCCAGCAGCCAACCAGGTGGCACTGAAGCTTTCTTT

d_call: .
j_call: TRBJ2-7
cdr3_length: 15
v_call: TRBV19
clone_size: many
cdr3_aa: CASIYLPGSSEEQYF
cdr3_nt: TGTGCCAGTATCTATTTGCCCGGTTCAAGTGAGGAGCAGTACTTC

d_call: .
j_call: TRBJ1-1
cdr3_length: 11
v_call: TRBV2
clone_size: few
cdr3_aa: CAKGESTEAFF
cdr3_nt: TGTGCCAAGGGAGAGAGCACTGAAGCTTTCTTT

d_call: TRBD2
j_call: TRBJ2-7
cdr3_length: 15
v_call: TRBV29-1
clone_size: .
cdr3_aa: CSVSYVAGGGVSQYF
cdr3_nt: TGCAGCGTCTCCTATGTGGCGGGGGGAGGCGTGTCGCAGTACTTC

d_call: .
j_call: TRBJ1-5
cdr3_length: 13
v_call: TRBV20-1
clone_size: few
cdr3_aa: CSAREGLSQPQHF
cdr3_nt: TGCAGTGCTAGAGAAGGGTTGAGTCAGCCCCAGCATTTT

d_call: TRBD1
j_call: TRBJ2-7
cdr3_length: 14
v_call: TRBV12-3/TRBV12-4
clone_size: many
cdr3_aa: CASTTDRTAYEQYF
cdr3_nt: TGTGCCAGCACCACGGACAGGACTGCATACGAGCAGTACTTC

d_call: .
j_call: TRBJ1-2
cdr3_length: 13
v_call: TRBV27
clone_size: many
cdr3_aa: CASRGSLNYGYTF
cdr3_nt: TGTGCCAGCAGGGGATCCCTTAACTATGGCTACACCTTC

d_call: .
j_call: TRBJ2-5
cdr3_length: 16
v_call: TRBV20-1
clone_size: few
cdr3_aa: CSPGGRGQRVQETQYF
cdr3_nt: TGCAGCCCCGGGGGGAGGGGGCAAAGGGTCCAAGAGACCCAGTACTTC

d_call: .
j_call: TRBJ2-7
cdr3_length: 13
v_call: TRBV5-1
clone_size: .
cdr3_aa: CASSFEQLYEQYF
cdr3_nt: TGCGCCAGCAGCTTTGAGCAGCTCTACGAGCAGTACTTC

d_call: .
j_call: TRBJ2-7
cdr3_length: 15
v_call: TRBV20-1
clone_size: many
cdr3_aa: CSASEPSVSSYEQYF
cdr3_nt: TGCAGTGCTAGCGAACCTAGCGTAAGCTCCTACGAGCAGTACTTC

d_call: .
j_call: TRBJ1-2
cdr3_length: 16
v_call: TRBV3-1
clone_size: many
cdr3_aa: CASSQTGWPTNYGYTF
cdr3_nt: TGTGCCAGCAGCCAAACAGGGTGGCCTACTAACTATGGCTACACCTTC

d_call: .
j_call: TRBJ1-1
cdr3_length: 16
v_call: TRBV16
clone_size: many
cdr3_aa: CASSQSIGSMNTEAFF
cdr3_nt: TGTGCCAGCAGCCAATCAATTGGGAGTATGAACACTGAAGCTTTCTTT

d_call: .
j_call: TRBJ1-1
cdr3_length: 15
v_call: TRBV12-5
clone_size: .
cdr3_aa: CASGFFGGSHTEAFF
cdr3_nt: TGTGCTAGTGGTTTTTTCGGGGGCTCGCACACTGAAGCTTTCTTT

d_call: .
j_call: TRBJ1-3
cdr3_length: 15
v_call: TRBV5-5
clone_size: .
cdr3_aa: CASSSSGNSGNTIYF
cdr3_nt: TGTGCCAGCAGCTCGTCCGGGAACTCTGGAAACACCATATATTTT

d_call: TRBD2
j_call: TRBJ2-7
cdr3_length: 15
v_call: TRBV18
clone_size: .
cdr3_aa: CEGGTRSASSYEQYF
cdr3_nt: TGTGAGGGAGGGACCAGATCAGCGAGCTCCTACGAGCAGTACTTC

d_call: .
j_call: TRBJ1-1
cdr3_length: 17
v_call: TRBV25-1
clone_size: many
cdr3_aa: CASSDPRAGYGDTEAFF
cdr3_nt: TGTGCCAGCAGTGACCCCAGGGCCGGGTACGGGGACACTGAAGCTTTCTTT

d_call: TRBD1
j_call: TRBJ1-3
cdr3_length: 16
v_call: TRBV5-1
clone_size: many
cdr3_aa: CASSWGTGAAGNTIYF
cdr3_nt: TGCGCCAGCAGCTGGGGGACAGGAGCGGCTGGAAACACCATATATTTT

d_call: .
j_call: TRBJ2-7
cdr3_length: 14
v_call: TRBV6-2/TRBV6-3
clone_size: .
cdr3_aa: CASSDRGNPYEQYF
cdr3_nt: TGTGCCAGCAGTGATAGGGGTAATCCCTACGAGCAGTACTTC

d_call: .
j_call: TRBJ1-1
cdr3_length: 12
v_call: TRBV3-1
clone_size: many
cdr3_aa: CASSGGARGAFF
cdr3_nt: TGTGCCAGCAGCGGAGGGGCGCGGGGAGCTTTCTTT

d_call: .
j_call: TRBJ1-2
cdr3_length: 13
v_call: TRBV6-1
clone_size: many
cdr3_aa: CASTPGREYGYTF
cdr3_nt: TGTGCCAGCACCCCGGGGAGGGAATATGGCTACACCTTC

d_call: .
j_call: TRBJ2-2
cdr3_length: 13
v_call: TRBV12-3/TRBV12-4
clone_size: many
cdr3_aa: CASSLERTGELFF
cdr3_nt: TGTGCCAGCAGTTTAGAAAGAACCGGGGAGCTGTTTTTT

d_call: .
j_call: TRBJ2-7
cdr3_length: 14
v_call: TRBV9
clone_size: few
cdr3_aa: CASRSTGTTYEQYF
cdr3_nt: TGTGCCAGCAGGTCGACCGGGACAACCTACGAGCAGTACTTC

d_call: .
j_call: TRBJ2-4
cdr3_length: 15
v_call: TRBV6-2/TRBV6-3
clone_size: many
cdr3_aa: CASRNSILAKNIQYF
cdr3_nt: TGTGCCAGCAGGAACAGTATACTAGCCAAAAACATTCAGTACTTC

d_call: .
j_call: TRBJ1-1
cdr3_length: 14
v_call: TRBV6-1
clone_size: many
cdr3_aa: CASSEAVEGAEAFF
cdr3_nt: TGTGCCAGCAGTGAAGCGGTGGAAGGTGCTGAAGCTTTCTTT